Below are 21 T cell receptor beta chains sequenced from a single sample in a study of shared clonotypes between healthy human individuals. Sequencing used immunoSEQ multiplex PCR; TCRdb keeps in-frame clones, though not all of them. The table shows about 2.1 million clones, with about 93% occurring only once. Terminally differentiated effector memory CD45RA+ cells were excluded from the naive CD8 cells, which were CD45RO-negative and positively selected for CCR7. What was sequenced was naive CD8+ T cells from PBMCs. These receptors were taken from a man younger than 30 in good health. Some clones in this sample may be carry-over from other donors' samples.

About this clone: Other nucleotide sequences from this sample produce the same CDR3. The CDR3 DNA sequence: TGTGCCAGCAGTTTGGGGGTTGAGCAGTACTTC. This gives the protein CASSLGVEQYF. The J gene is TRBJ2-7, the V gene TRBV27; D tentatively fits TRBD1 or TRBD2 (5 bases each). This CDR3 comprises 11 residues. V lost 3 bases, J lost 7 bases, and 7 bases lay in between. Germline values: CDR1 MNHEY, CDR2 SMNVEV (reference sequence).

Details on this clone: The sample holds other DNA sequences that translate to the same CDR3. The V call is TRBV11-2, the J call TRBJ2-7; D gene ambiguous. Germline V gene sequence: CDR1 SGHAT, CDR2 FQNNGV. Trimming cost V 1 base and J 1 base, with 8 bases left between them. The CDR3 totals 14 residues. This CDR3 reads CASSLVGRSYEQYF. The DNA of the CDR3 is TGTGCCAGCAGCTTAGTTGGCAGATCCTACGAGCAGTACTTC. Complete variable domain (other parts from reference TRBV11-2 and TRBJ2-7): EAGVAQSPRYKIIEKRQSVAFWCNPISGHATLYWYQQILGQGPKLLIQFQNNGVVDDSQLPKDRFSAERLKGVDSTLKIQPAKLEDSAVYLCASSLVGRSYEQYFGPGTRLTVT.

Comment on this clone: The sample has other DNA sequences that encode this CDR3 too. The chain joins TRBV27 to TRBJ2-1, with a tentative D call TRBD2 (6 bases). CDR1 is MNHEY, CDR2 SMNVEV, per germline (reference sequence). The CDR3 contains 14 residues. V lost 8 bases and J lost 0, with 11 bases in between. The CDR3 is CASSGGSSYNEQFF. CDR3 coding DNA: TGTGCCAGCTCCGGGGGTAGCTCCTACAATGAGCAGTTCTTC.

This rearrangement joins TRBV15 to TRBJ1-2; D call uncertain. Germline loops: CDR1 LNHNV, CDR2 YYDKDF (reference sequence). This CDR3 has 15 residues. Trimming took 5 bases from V and 7 from J, leaving 20 bases between them. DNA for the CDR3: TGTGCCACCAGCGGAGTTCTAGGAGGGCGAGGTGGCTACACCTTC. Translated, it gives CATSGVLGGRGGYTF.

The chain combines TRBV23-1 with TRBJ2-1, with D unclear. TRBV23-1 counts as an open reading frame of uncertain function. The CDR3 sequence is 19 residues long. Trimming took off 0 bases at V and 2 bases at J, with 20 bases between the two ends. CDR3 protein: CASSQSKGPSEWPYNEQFF. The CDR3 DNA follows: TGCGCCAGCAGTCAATCAAAGGGCCCTTCTGAATGGCCCTACAATGAGCAGTTCTTC.

This chain uses TRBV12-5 with TRBJ2-3; TRBD2 matches at 9 bases. The CDR3 extends over 17 amino acids. Germline V gives CDR1 LGHNT, CDR2 FRNRAP. J was trimmed by 7 bases and V by 1 base; bases with no gene match: 12. DNA for the CDR3: TGTGCTAGTGGTTTGGGAGCAGGTGGCGGGAGGGTGAATACGCAGTATTTT. Translated: CASGLGAGGGRVNTQYF.

The chain uses TRBV7-9 and TRBJ2-1; 8 positions match TRBD2. Germline-derived CDR1 and CDR2 are SEHNR and FQNEAQ (reference sequence). The V segment lost 11 bases and the J segment 2 bases; nucleotides outside the gene matches: 5. The CDR3 sequence is 13 residues long. The CDR3 sequence is CAGGLVTYNEQFF. The CDR3, as DNA: TGTGCCGGGGGACTAGTAACCTACAATGAGCAGTTCTTC.

This clone was seen only once. This chain connects TRBV2 to TRBJ2-7, with TRBD2 identical over 9 bases. V was pared by 4 bases and J by 4 bases, with 2 bases of the junction left unmatched. CDR3 length: 13 residues. From germline, CDR1 is SNHLY and CDR2 FYNNEI. The CDR3 DNA follows: TGTGCCAGCAGTGGACTAGCGGAATACGAGCAGTACTTC. Its translation: CASSGLAEYEQYF.

The chain recombines TRBV7-2 with TRBJ2-7; 7 nucleotides match TRBD1. Germline assignment: CDR1 SGHTA and CDR2 FQGNSA. Germline trimming cut 4 bases from V and 2 bases from J; bases unmatched to any gene: 8. The CDR3 contains 15 residues. The CDR3 nucleotides read TGTGCCAGCAGCTCAGGGACAGTCCTTACCTACGAGCAGTACTTC. It codes for CASSSGTVLTYEQYF.

This clone was seen a single time. This chain joins TRBV9 and TRBJ2-1, with no clear D. The CDR3 consists of 15 residues. Germline loops: CDR1 SGDLS, CDR2 YYNGEE. V was clipped by 0 bases and J by 2 bases, with 9 bases between them. CDR3 in DNA: TGTGCCAGCAGCGTAGAGATAGCCCCCTACAATGAGCAGTTCTTC. This codes for CASSVEIAPYNEQFF.

Comment on this clone: The sample carries other DNA sequences with the same CDR3. This sequence joins TRBV5-1 and TRBJ1-1; D is unresolved. The V gene's germline CDR1 is SGHRS and CDR2 YFSETQ. This CDR3 region has 15 residues. Trimming shortened V by 0 bases and J by 0 bases, and 9 bases separated the two germline ends. This CDR3 is CASSLAGGVNTEAFF. In nucleotides, the CDR3 is TGCGCCAGCAGCTTGGCCGGAGGAGTGAACACTGAAGCTTTCTTT.

This chain uses TRBV30 with TRBJ1-1; 8 bases agree with TRBD1. The CDR3 contains 13 residues. Germline CDR1 GTSNPN, CDR2 SVGIG (reference sequence). J was trimmed by 0 bases and V by 5 bases; bases with no gene match: 2. The CDR3 spells CAWRTGLNTEAFF. CDR3 sequence (DNA): TGTGCCTGGCGGACAGGGCTGAACACTGAAGCTTTCTTT.

The gene calls are TRBV27 and TRBJ2-7; maybe TRBD1 (5 bases). The ends were cut back, 8 bases at V and 1 base at J, with 12 bases in the middle. This CDR3 has 13 amino acids. Germline V gives CDR1 MNHEY, CDR2 SMNVEV (reference sequence). The CDR3 spells CASGQKGSYEQYF. The CDR3 bases are TGTGCCAGCGGGCAAAAGGGGTCCTACGAGCAGTACTTC.

The V gene is TRBV7-8, the J gene TRBJ2-7, with a weak D call TRBD2 (6 bases). The germline gives CDR1 SGHVS, CDR2 FQNEAQ. V lost 8 bases and J lost 2, with 16 bases in between. This CDR3 spans 14 amino acids. The CDR3 is CASLGWRGPYEQYF. In nucleotides, the CDR3 is TGTGCCAGCTTGGGGTGGCGGGGACCCTACGAGCAGTACTTC.

About this clone itself: The sample holds other DNA sequences that translate to the same CDR3. The genes are TRBV19 and TRBJ1-1, with D perhaps matching TRBD1 (6 bases). The CDR3 is made up of 13 amino acids. Germline assignment: CDR1 LNHDA and CDR2 SQIVND (reference sequence). Between the trimmed V and J ends, which lost 6 bases and 0 bases, there was a span of 8 bases. The CDR3 sequence: CASSGDMNTEAFF. The CDR3 DNA reads TGTGCCAGTAGCGGGGACATGAACACTGAAGCTTTCTTT.

This sequence joins TRBV25-1 and TRBJ2-7, with a weak D call TRBD2 (6 bases). This CDR3 comprises 18 residues. CDR1 and CDR2 from the germline V gene are MGHDK and SYGVNS. V was trimmed by 6 bases and J by 2 bases, leaving 26 bases between them. DNA for the CDR3: TGTGCCAGCAGCACTAGCCTGAACGTTAGAGAGAGTCCCTACGAGCAGTACTTC. Protein sequence: CASSTSLNVRESPYEQYF.

The V call is TRBV7-9, the J call TRBJ2-1; D ambiguous. The V end lost 6 bases, the J end lost 4 bases, and 28 bases lay between the germline ends. The CDR3 sequence is 19 residues long. Germline loops: CDR1 SEHNR, CDR2 FQNEAQ (reference sequence). CDR3 region: CASSLLAAVISNPYNEQFF. The DNA for the CDR3 is TGTGCCAGCAGTCTCCTTGCGGCGGTCATTAGCAACCCATACAATGAGCAGTTCTTC. Full variable domain (remainder filled in from reference TRBV7-9 and TRBJ2-1): DTGVSQNPRHKITKRGQNVTFRCDPISEHNRLYWYRQTLGQGPEFLTYFQNEAQLEKSRLLSDRFSAERPKGSFSTLEIQRTEQGDSAMYLCASSLLAAVISNPYNEQFFGPGTRLTVL.

The chain recombines TRBV7-9 with TRBJ1-2; possibly TRBD1 for D (5 bases). The CDR3 runs 13 residues. Trimming took 4 bases from V and 5 from J, leaving 11 bases between them. Germline-derived CDR1 and CDR2 are SEHNR and FQNEAQ (reference sequence). This CDR3 is CASSSQGIYGYTF. Written as DNA, the CDR3 is TGTGCCAGCAGCTCCCAGGGCATTTATGGCTACACCTTC.

The chain employs TRBV27 and TRBJ2-5; tentatively, D is TRBD1 or TRBD2 (5 bases each). This CDR3 spans 15 amino acids. Germline V gene data show CDR1 as MNHEY and CDR2 as SMNVEV (reference sequence). Deletions cut 4 bases from V and 1 base from J, with 13 bases between. The CDR3 DNA reads as TGTGCCAGCAGTTCCTACCCCGGGACCCAAGAGACCCAGTACTTC. It codes for CASSSYPGTQETQYF.

This clone was found once. The chain uses TRBV7-9 and TRBJ2-1; weak D call: TRBD2 (6 bases). V was clipped by 5 bases and J by 12 bases, with 17 bases between them. Germline lookup yields CDR1 SEHNR and CDR2 FQNEAQ (reference sequence). The CDR3 consists of 13 residues. The CDR3 is CASSGGVLEGQFF. The CDR3 DNA reads as TGTGCCAGCAGCGGGGGAGTCCTGGAGGGGCAGTTCTTC.

This chain joins TRBV6-6 and TRBJ2-7; 7 bases fit TRBD2. Trimming took 5 bases from V and 4 from J; bases not matched to a gene: 5. Per germline, CDR1 MNHNY and CDR2 SVGAGI (reference sequence). The CDR3 runs to 13 residues. CDR3 nucleotides: TGTGCCAGCAGTACGGGCGGGGGATACGAGCAGTACTTC. Amino acids: CASSTGGGYEQYF.